This TCR beta chain was obtained from a study of T-cell reconstitution after alpha-beta-depleted transplantation in children. Regarding the study as a whole: It was surviving recipient T cells and thymic progenitors that gave some patients high TCRbeta diversity at day 60. Expanded graft clones, several hundred of them, were reportedly the source of alpha-beta T cells about two months after transplant.

This sample's TCRbeta library carried unique molecular identifier barcodes. TCRdb passed the PCR reads through MiXCR, listing each CDR3 protein once. The sample has 150,000 to 250,000 distinct CDR3 sequences; just under 6.5% are singletons. This clonotype was recorded at least ten times. As yet, its antigen is unknown. The CDR3 length is 14 residues. The germline CDR1 and CDR2 sequences are MNHEY and SMNVEV (reference sequence). With 3 bases clipped from V and 6 bases from J, the junction kept 3 bases outside the gene matches. The sequence was obtained from a girl under three years old with combined immunodeficiency, due to receive a stem cell transplant. This specimen was PBMCs, taken before TCRalphabeta/CD19-depleted stem cell transplant. The V gene is TRBV27, the J gene TRBJ2-1, with TRBD2 identical over 9 bases. CDR3 bases: TGTGCCAGCAGTTTGGGACTAGCAGGCAATGAGCAGTTCTTC. It codes for CASSLGLAGNEQFF.